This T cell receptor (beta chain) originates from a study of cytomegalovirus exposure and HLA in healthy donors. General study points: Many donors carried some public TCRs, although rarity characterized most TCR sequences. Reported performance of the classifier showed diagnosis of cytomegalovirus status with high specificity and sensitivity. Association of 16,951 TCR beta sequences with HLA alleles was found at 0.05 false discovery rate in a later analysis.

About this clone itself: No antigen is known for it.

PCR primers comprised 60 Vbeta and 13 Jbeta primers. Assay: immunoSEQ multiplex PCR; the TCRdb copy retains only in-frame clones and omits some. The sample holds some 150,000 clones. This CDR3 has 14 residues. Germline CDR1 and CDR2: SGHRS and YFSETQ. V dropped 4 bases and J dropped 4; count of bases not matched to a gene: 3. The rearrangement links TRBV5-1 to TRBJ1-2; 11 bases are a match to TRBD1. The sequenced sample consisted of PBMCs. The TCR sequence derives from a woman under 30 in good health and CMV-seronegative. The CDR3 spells CASSPGTGGYGYTF. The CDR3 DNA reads TGCGCCAGCAGCCCCGGGACAGGGGGCTATGGCTACACCTTC.